A single sample is the source of the 10 T cell receptor beta chains below, sequenced in a study of T cell responses to AZD1222 COVID-19 vaccine. Only in-frame clones appear in the TCRdb table, and some are missing; sequencing was by immunoSEQ multiplex PCR. The sample records approximately 110,000 clones, more than 70% being singletons. The sample was peripheral blood, taken 28 days after the second AZD1222 dose. All receptors derive from an adult who received the AZD1222 COVID-19 vaccine.

The chain carries TRBV6-6 and TRBJ1-4, with TRBD1 identical over 10 bases. The V segment lost 6 bases and the J segment 1 base; nucleotides outside the gene matches: 2. The CDR3 is 15 residues long. Germline V gene sequence: CDR1 MNHNY, CDR2 SVGAGI (reference sequence). CDR3 nucleotides: TGTGCCAGCAGGGGGACAGGGGAAACTAATGAAAAACTGTTTTTT. It codes for CASRGTGETNEKLFF.

This clone appeared once. The chain links TRBV7-2 to TRBJ1-2, with a possible D match to TRBD1 (5 bases). CDR1 and CDR2 from the germline V gene are SGHTA and FQGNSA. There are 14 residues in the CDR3. V was trimmed by 1 base and J by 1 base, leaving 7 bases between them. The CDR3 reads CASSLEGNNYGYTF. CDR3 nucleotide sequence: TGTGCCAGCAGCTTAGAGGGGAATAACTATGGCTACACCTTC.

J is TRBJ1-1 and V is TRBV12-3 or TRBV12-4, with D possibly matching TRBD1 (5 bases). The V and J ends lost 0 bases and 10 bases respectively, with 6 bases between them. The CDR3 consists of 11 residues. Here the CDR3 reads CASSLAGGAFF. In DNA form, the CDR3 reads TGTGCCAGCAGTTTAGCCGGGGGAGCTTTCTTT.

The rearrangement uses TRBV5-4 and TRBJ1-2; D remains unclear. The CDR3 length is 15 residues. Germline V gene lookup returns CDR1 SGHNT and CDR2 YYREEE (reference sequence). V gave up 0 bases and J gave up 4 bases, with 13 bases separating them. CDR3 in DNA: TGTGCCAGCAGCTTGGAGGCGCAGCCGATCTATGGCTACACCTTC. Translating gives CASSLEAQPIYGYTF. The full variable domain, completed using reference TRBV5-4 and TRBJ1-2, is ETGVTQSPTHLIKTRGQQVTLRCSSQSGHNTVSWYQQALGQGPQFIFQYYREEENGRGNFPPRFSGLQFPNYSSELNVNALELDDSALYLCASSLEAQPIYGYTFGSGTRLTVV.

The CDR3 loop reads CASSFGTSGDTQYF. DNA for the CDR3: TGTGCCAGCAGCTTCGGGACTAGCGGTGATACGCAGTATTTT. The chain recombines TRBV5-6 with TRBJ2-3; 11 bases align to TRBD2. The CDR3 spans 14 residues. The junction had 2 bases not matched to a gene; V was cut back by 2 bases and J by 6 bases. Germline-derived CDR1 and CDR2 are SGHDT and YYEEEE.

V gene TRBV27 combines with J gene TRBJ1-4; no reliable D call. The CDR3 is 13 amino acids. Trimming pared 7 bases from V and 14 bases from J, leaving 20 bases between. Germline V CDR1 and CDR2: MNHEY, SMNVEV (reference sequence). In nucleotides, the CDR3 is TGTGCCAGCAAGCGGCAGGAGGGTTTTAAGCTGTTTTTT. Protein product: CASKRQEGFKLFF.

This chain uses TRBV19 with TRBJ2-5; perhaps TRBD2 as D (6 bases). Germline CDR1 is LNHDA and CDR2 is SQIVND (reference sequence). The V and J ends lost 5 bases and 2 bases respectively, with 9 bases between them. CDR3 size: 13 residues. In nucleotides, the CDR3 is TGTGCCAGTAGTTGGGGGGTACAAGAGACCCAGTACTTC. It specifies CASSWGVQETQYF.

The chain uses TRBV7-8 and TRBJ1-2; D gene unclear. Germline V CDR1 and CDR2: SGHVS, FQNEAQ. There are 15 residues in the CDR3. V was cut by 4 bases and J by 4 bases, with 16 bases left in between. The CDR3 spells CASSSYGGTPYGYTF. The CDR3 coding sequence is TGTGCCAGCAGCTCCTACGGTGGAACCCCCTATGGCTACACCTTC. The full variable domain, in which reference TRBV7-8 and TRBJ1-2 provide the parts outside the CDR3, is GAGVSQSPRYKVAKRGQDVALRCDPISGHVSLFWYQQALGQGPEFLTYFQNEAQLDKSGLPSDRFFAERPEGSVSTLKIQRTQQEDSAVYLCASSSYGGTPYGYTFGSGTRLTVV.

The chain links TRBV12-3 or TRBV12-4 to TRBJ1-5; D is ambiguous. Trimming took off 10 bases at V and 0 bases at J, with 7 bases between the two ends. The CDR3 covers 12 residues. The CDR3 region has the DNA TGTGCCACCTCAAATAGCAATCAGCCCCAGCATTTT. Protein: CATSNSNQPQHF.

The chain employs TRBV10-1 and TRBJ1-4; perhaps TRBD1 as D (5 bases). V was shortened by 5 bases and J by 6 bases, with 16 bases between the two germline ends. Germline-derived CDR1 and CDR2 are WNHNN and SYGVQD (reference sequence). The CDR3 length is 15 residues. In DNA, the CDR3 is TGCGCCAGCAGTCAAAAGACAGCCCTAGATGAAAAACTGTTTTTT. Protein product: CASSQKTALDEKLFF.